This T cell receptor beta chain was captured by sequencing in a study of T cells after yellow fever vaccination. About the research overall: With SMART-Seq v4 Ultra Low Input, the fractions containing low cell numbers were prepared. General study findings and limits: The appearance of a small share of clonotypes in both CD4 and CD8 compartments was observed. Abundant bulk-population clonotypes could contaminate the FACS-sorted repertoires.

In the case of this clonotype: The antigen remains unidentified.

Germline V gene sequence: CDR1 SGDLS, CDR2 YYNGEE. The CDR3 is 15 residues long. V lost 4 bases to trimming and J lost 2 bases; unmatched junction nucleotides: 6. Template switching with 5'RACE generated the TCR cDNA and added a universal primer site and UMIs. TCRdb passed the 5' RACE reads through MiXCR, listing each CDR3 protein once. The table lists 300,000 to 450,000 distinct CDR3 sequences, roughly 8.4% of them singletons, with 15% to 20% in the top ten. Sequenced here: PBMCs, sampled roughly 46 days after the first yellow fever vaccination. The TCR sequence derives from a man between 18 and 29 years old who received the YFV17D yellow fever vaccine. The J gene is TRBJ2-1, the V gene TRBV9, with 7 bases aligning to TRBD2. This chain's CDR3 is CASSPTGGTYNEQFF. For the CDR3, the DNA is TGTGCCAGCAGCCCTACGGGGGGAACCTACAATGAGCAGTTCTTC.